This TCR beta chain was found in a study of PD-L1 blockade in urothelial cancer. Each PCR received spiked synthetic TCR analog templates. This table comes from immunoSEQ multiplex PCR, and its TCRdb copy is limited to in-frame clones, with some not included. The repertoire has 40,000 or so clones, roughly 77% of them found once; the top ten carry about 2.9%. The sample holds one count of this clone. V gave up 5 bases and J gave up 4 bases; unmatched junction bases: 8. Germline lookup yields CDR1 SGHNT and CDR2 YYREEE (reference sequence). The CDR3 totals 16 residues. This receptor was identified in an older man with urothelial cancer. The source was PBMCs, collected around atezolizumab (anti-PD-L1) treatment. This rearrangement joins TRBV5-4 to TRBJ2-1, with TRBD2 matching over 11 bases. CDR3 nucleotide sequence: TGTGCCAGCAGTCTGGGGTGGACTAGCGGGTACAATGAGCAGTTCTTC. Protein sequence: CASSLGWTSGYNEQFF.